A few counts support the clone carrying this T cell receptor beta chain. As yet, its antigen is unknown. This sample was included in a study of T cell repertoires in cytomegalovirus infection. TCRdb used MiXCR to reprocess the reads, holding one entry per CDR3 protein. The sample has 400,000 to 600,000 distinct CDR3 sequences, about two fifths seen once. V gave up 1 base and J gave up 9 bases; unmatched junction bases: 0. CDR3 length equals 11 residues. The clonotype originates from a human donor in good health (CMV status not recorded). Some clones in this sample may be carry-over from other donors' samples. The specimen was cultured PBMCs, collected from culture after CMV antigen stimulation. The V call is TRBV12-3 or TRBV12-4, the J call TRBJ2-7; 7 nucleotides match TRBD1. CDR3 region: CASSLGQGQYF. Here the CDR3 DNA reads TGTGCCAGCAGTTTAGGACAGGGGCAGTACTTC.